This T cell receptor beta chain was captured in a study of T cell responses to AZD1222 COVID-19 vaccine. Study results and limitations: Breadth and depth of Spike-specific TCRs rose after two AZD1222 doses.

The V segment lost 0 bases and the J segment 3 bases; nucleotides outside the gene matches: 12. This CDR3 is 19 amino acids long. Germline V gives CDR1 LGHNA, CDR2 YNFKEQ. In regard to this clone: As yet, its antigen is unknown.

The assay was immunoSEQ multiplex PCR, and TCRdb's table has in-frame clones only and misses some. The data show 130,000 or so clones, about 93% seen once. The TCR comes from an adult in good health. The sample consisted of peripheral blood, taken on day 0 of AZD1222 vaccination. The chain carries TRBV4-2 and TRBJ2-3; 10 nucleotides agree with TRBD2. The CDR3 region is CASSQEGSGGALSTDTQYF. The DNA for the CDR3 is TGTGCCAGCAGCCAAGAAGGCAGCGGGGGGGCCTTAAGTACAGATACGCAGTATTTT.